These 9 T cell receptor beta chains were sequenced from one sample in a study of blood T cell repertoires in COVID-19. Data came from immunoSEQ multiplex PCR; TCRdb stores just in-frame clones and leaves some out. The table includes approximately 60,000 clones, approximately 82% detected once. The specimen sequenced was peripheral blood. These receptors originate from a human donor in a cohort sampled during active COVID-19.

The CDR3 coding sequence is TGTGCCAGCAGTTGGCGGAGCCCCGGGACAGGGTCCTGGGAGCAGTACTTC. Its protein is CASSWRSPGTGSWEQYF. This rearrangement joins TRBV27 to TRBJ2-7, with TRBD1 matching over 9 bases. The germline gives CDR1 MNHEY, CDR2 SMNVEV (reference sequence). V lost 4 bases to trimming and J lost 7 bases; unmatched junction nucleotides: 17. The CDR3 spans 17 residues.

The rearrangement links TRBV11-3 to TRBJ1-1; D might be TRBD1 (5 bases). Looked up from germline, CDR1 is SGHNT and CDR2 is YENEEA. This CDR3 comprises 13 residues. V was shortened by 3 bases and J by 5 bases, with 10 bases between the two germline ends. The CDR3 nucleotides are TGTGCCAGCAGCTTTCAGGGTGGGACTGAAGCTTTCTTT. As protein: CASSFQGGTEAFF.

This clone was counted a single time. The rearrangement joins TRBV6-1 to TRBJ1-2; tentative D call: TRBD1 (5 bases). The CDR3 is 17 residues long. The V and J ends lost 3 bases and 0 bases respectively, with 17 bases between them. Looked up from germline, CDR1 is MNHNS and CDR2 is SASEGT. CDR3 residues: CASSDPARVLTNYGYTF. DNA of the CDR3: TGTGCCAGCAGTGATCCGGCCAGGGTCTTAACTAACTATGGCTACACCTTC.

The chain is built from TRBV6-5 and TRBJ2-7; D might be TRBD1 (6 bases). The CDR3 sequence is 15 residues long. CDR1 and CDR2 (germline): MNHEY, SVGAGI. V was trimmed by 2 bases and J by 5 bases, leaving 16 bases between them. The DNA for the CDR3 is TGTGCCAGCAGTTACGGCACAGGGACCATCGACGAGCAGTACTTC. Its protein is CASSYGTGTIDEQYF.

The chain combines TRBV3-1 (or the pseudogene TRBV3-2) with TRBJ2-2; D is ambiguous. Germline CDR1 reads LGHDT; CDR2 reads YNNKEL (reference sequence). Trimming pared 5 bases from V and 3 bases from J, leaving 13 bases between. This CDR3 spans 15 amino acids. CDR3 nucleotide sequence: TGTGCCAGCAGCTACGACGGGTTCTACACCGGGGAGCTGTTTTTT. Translation: CASSYDGFYTGELFF.

V and J are TRBV6-5 and TRBJ2-3; TRBD2 aligns across 11 bases. Germline V gives CDR1 MNHEY, CDR2 SVGAGI. Germline trimming cut 5 bases from V and 5 bases from J; bases unmatched to any gene: 6. The CDR3 runs to 15 residues. CDR3 nucleotides: TGTGCCAGCAGTCAACTAGCGGGGGACATAGATACGCAGTATTTT. It is translated as CASSQLAGDIDTQYF.

The chain recombines TRBV9 with TRBJ2-1; TRBD2 matches 7 bases. This CDR3 contains 16 residues. The germline V gene has CDR1 SGDLS and CDR2 YYNGEE. The junction had 8 bases not matched to a gene; V was cut back by 3 bases and J by 2 bases. This CDR3 reads CASSATGAGAYNEQFF. In DNA form, the CDR3 reads TGTGCCAGCAGCGCCACCGGGGCGGGAGCCTACAATGAGCAGTTCTTC. The entire variable domain, with the rest obtained from reference TRBV9 and TRBJ2-1, is as follows: DSGVTQTPKHLITATGQRVTLRCSPRSGDLSVYWYQQSLDQGLQFLIQYYNGEERAKGNILERFSAQQFPDLHSELNLSSLELGDSALYFCASSATGAGAYNEQFFGPGTRLTVL.

This sequence joins TRBV5-1 and TRBJ1-1; perhaps TRBD1 as D (6 bases). Germline V lookup: CDR1 SGHRS, CDR2 YFSETQ. The V and J ends lost 0 bases and 11 bases respectively, with 11 bases between them. The CDR3 runs to 12 residues. The CDR3 nucleotides read TGCGCCAGCAGCTTGGGCCAGGGGACGGCTTTCTTT. Translation gives CASSLGQGTAFF.

J is TRBJ2-1 and V is TRBV20-1, with 9 bases fitting TRBD2. With V trimmed by 3 bases and J by 8 bases, 8 bases remained unmatched. Germline values: CDR1 DFQATT, CDR2 SNEGSKA (reference sequence). The CDR3 totals 14 residues. The CDR3 is CSASVSGGRDEQFF. The CDR3, as DNA: TGCAGTGCTAGTGTAAGCGGGGGGCGCGATGAGCAGTTCTTC.